These T cell receptor beta chains were read from a single sample in a study of T cells in Graves' hyperthyroidism and ophthalmopathy. TCRdb passed the multiplex PCR reads through MiXCR, listing each CDR3 protein once. The sample contains about 96,000 distinct CDR3 sequences, roughly half of which appear only once. The sample comprised blood. Source of these receptors: a woman in her forties with Graves' hyperthyroidism. The CDR3 runs from the conserved cysteine through the conserved F or W. The D gene is left open where the match is weak. The size field is filled for only some rows; it gives once, few, many or a size class.

TRBV5-1,16,-,TRBJ2-3,TRBD2,CASSLGGRGYADTQYF,TGCGCCAGCAGCTTAGGCGGGAGAGGCTATGCAGATACGCAGTATTTT
TRBV20-1,15,-,TRBJ1-2,-,CSARFAGHSAYGYTF,TGCAGTGCTAGATTCGCGGGGCACTCCGCCTATGGCTACACCTTC
TRBV5-1,17,once,TRBJ1-5,TRBD1,CASSLGQVPIGEETQHF,TGCGCCAGCAGCCTAGGACAGGTCCCGATTGGTGAAGAGACCCAGCATTTT
TRBV20-1,15,-,TRBJ2-5,TRBD2,CSAGLAGGYQETQYF,TGCAGTGCAGGACTAGCGGGAGGATACCAAGAGACCCAGTACTTC
TRBV7-2,13,-,TRBJ2-4,TRBD2,CASSQTSGVRKYF,TGTGCCAGCAGCCAGACTAGCGGCGTCAGGAAGTACTTC
TRBV10-3,13,few,TRBJ1-6,TRBD1,CASRQGRNSPLHF,TGTGCCAGTAGACAGGGCAGAAATTCACCCCTCCACTTT
TRBV7-2,14,-,TRBJ2-3,-,CASSLGGNTDTQYF,TGTGCCAGCAGCTTAGGGGGAAACACAGATACGCAGTATTTT
TRBV4-1,14,-,TRBJ2-7,-,CASSQGDQAGEQHF,TGCGCCAGCAGCCAAGGGGACCAGGCAGGGGAGCAGCACTTC
TRBV20-1,13,many,TRBJ2-7,TRBD1,CSARPRTGIEQYF,TGCAGTGCTAGACCCCGGACAGGGATCGAGCAGTACTTC
TRBV10-3,18,-,TRBJ1-3,TRBD1,CAISPGGDRANSGNTIYF,TGTGCCATCAGTCCTGGCGGGGACAGGGCGAACTCTGGAAACACCATATATTTT
TRBV18,13,-,TRBJ1-1,-,CASSPLRYTEAFF,TGTGCCAGCTCACCACTAAGATACACTGAAGCTTTCTTT
TRBV12-3/TRBV12-4,16,-,TRBJ1-4,-,CASSSWSRGVNEKLFF,TGTGCCAGCAGTTCGTGGTCCAGGGGCGTGAATGAAAAACTGTTTTTT
TRBV15,15,-,TRBJ1-5,-,CATSSFQGGDQPQHF,TGTGCCACCAGCAGCTTCCAGGGAGGGGATCAGCCCCAGCATTTT
TRBV9,12,many,TRBJ2-7,-,CASSKFRDPQYF,TGTGCCAGCAGCAAATTCAGGGATCCTCAGTACTTC
TRBV7-2,17,many,TRBJ1-6,-,CASSFSTGSRGNSPLHF,TGTGCCAGCAGCTTTTCAACCGGGTCGCGGGGGAATTCACCCCTCCACTTT
TRBV10-3,12,-,TRBJ2-5,-,CAISGSGETQYF,TGTGCCATCAGCGGGAGTGGAGAGACCCAGTACTTC
TRBV5-1,14,-,TRBJ1-1,-,CASSLDPVRTEAFF,TGCGCCAGCAGCTTGGACCCCGTTAGGACTGAAGCTTTCTTT
TRBV19,12,many,TRBJ1-5,-,CASESSNQPQHF,TGTGCCAGTGAAAGTAGCAATCAGCCCCAGCATTTT
TRBV12-3/TRBV12-4,15,-,TRBJ2-2,TRBD2,CASSKTSGLTGELFF,TGTGCCAGCAGCAAAACTAGCGGTCTTACCGGGGAGCTGTTTTTT
TRBV20-1,16,many,TRBJ2-3,TRBD2,CSARPGASGSTDTQYF,TGCAGTGCCAGACCCGGGGCTAGCGGGAGCACAGATACGCAGTATTTT